The clone carrying this T cell receptor beta chain was recorded at least ten times. These data are taken from a study of Graves' ophthalmopathy and Graves' hyperthyroidism. CDR3 length: 14 amino acids. Germline values: CDR1 LNHDA, CDR2 SQIVND (reference sequence). Trimming took off 3 bases at V and 5 bases at J, with 13 bases between the two ends. Amplification targeted the TCR beta CDR3 regions, with RNA transcripts as the source material. The first-round RT-PCR employed HTBI primers together with the Qiagen OneStep RT-PCR kit. A multiplex PCR was then performed as the second round. One entry per CDR3 protein, called by TCRdb with MiXCR from the multiplex PCR reads. The table lists just over 600,000 distinct CDR3 sequences, approximately 21% of them singletons, with 7.1% in the top ten.

The specimen sequenced was peripheral blood. V gene TRBV19 combines with J gene TRBJ1-1, with D possibly being TRBD1 (5 bases). The TCR comes from a woman younger than 30 with stable Graves' hyperthyroidism. Some clones in this sample may be carry-over from other donors' samples. The CDR3 protein is CASSMVGVGTEAFF. CDR3 DNA: TGTGCCAGTAGTATGGTGGGGGTTGGGACTGAAGCTTTCTTT.